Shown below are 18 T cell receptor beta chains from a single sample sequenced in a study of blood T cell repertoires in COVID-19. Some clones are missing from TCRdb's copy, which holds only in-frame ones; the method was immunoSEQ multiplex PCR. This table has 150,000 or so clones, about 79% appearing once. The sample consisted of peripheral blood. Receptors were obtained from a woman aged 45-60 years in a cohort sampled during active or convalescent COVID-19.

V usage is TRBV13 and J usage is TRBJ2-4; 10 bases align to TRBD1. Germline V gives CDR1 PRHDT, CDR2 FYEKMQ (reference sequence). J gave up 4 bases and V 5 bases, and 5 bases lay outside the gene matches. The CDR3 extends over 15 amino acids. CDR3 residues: CASSPGTGAKNIQYF. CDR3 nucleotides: TGTGCCAGCAGCCCCGGGACAGGGGCAAAAAACATTCAGTACTTC.

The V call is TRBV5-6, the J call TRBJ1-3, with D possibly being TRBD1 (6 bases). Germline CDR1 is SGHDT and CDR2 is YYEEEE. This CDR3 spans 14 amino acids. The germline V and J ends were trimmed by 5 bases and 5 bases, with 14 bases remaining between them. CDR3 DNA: TGTGCCAGCAGGCCCGGGGGGGCTCGAAACACCATATATTTT. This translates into CASRPGGARNTIYF.

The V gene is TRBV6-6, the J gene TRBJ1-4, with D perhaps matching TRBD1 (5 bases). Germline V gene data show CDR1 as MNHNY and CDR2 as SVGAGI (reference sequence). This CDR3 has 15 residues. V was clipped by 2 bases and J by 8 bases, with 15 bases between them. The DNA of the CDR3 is TGTGCCAGCAGTTACCCCCAGGGTAGGGGCGAAAAACTGTTTTTT. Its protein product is CASSYPQGRGEKLFF.

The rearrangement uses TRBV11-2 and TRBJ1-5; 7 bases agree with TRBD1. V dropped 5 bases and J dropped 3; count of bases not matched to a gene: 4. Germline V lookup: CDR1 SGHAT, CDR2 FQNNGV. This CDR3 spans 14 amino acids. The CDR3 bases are TGTGCCAGCAGCAGGGGACAGAACAATCAGCCCCAGCATTTT. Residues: CASSRGQNNQPQHF.

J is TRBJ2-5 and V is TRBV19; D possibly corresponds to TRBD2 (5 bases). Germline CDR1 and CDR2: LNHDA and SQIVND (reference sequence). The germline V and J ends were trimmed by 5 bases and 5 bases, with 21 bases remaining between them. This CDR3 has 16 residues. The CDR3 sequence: CASSDRSGSWSETQYF. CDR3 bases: TGTGCCAGTAGTGATCGATCGGGATCGTGGAGCGAGACCCAGTACTTC.

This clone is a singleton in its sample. The CDR3: CASSWGTGNNSPLHF. The CDR3 DNA is TGCGCCAGCAGCTGGGGGACAGGGAATAATTCACCCCTCCACTTT. This chain uses TRBV5-1 with TRBJ1-6; 9 bases match TRBD1. Trimming cost V 3 bases and J 5 bases; bases outside gene matches: 3. The CDR3 length is 15 residues. Per the germline V gene, CDR1 is SGHRS and CDR2 is YFSETQ.

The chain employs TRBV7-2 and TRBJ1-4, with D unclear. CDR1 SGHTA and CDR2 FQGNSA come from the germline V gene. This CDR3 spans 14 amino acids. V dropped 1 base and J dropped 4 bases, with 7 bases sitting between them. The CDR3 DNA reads TGTGCCAGCAGCTTAGGGGCAGTTAATGAAAAACTGTTTTTT. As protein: CASSLGAVNEKLFF. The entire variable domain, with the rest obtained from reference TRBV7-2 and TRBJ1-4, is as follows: GAGVSQSPSNKVTEKGKDVELRCDPISGHTALYWYRQSLGQGLEFLIYFQGNSAPDKSGLPSDRFSAERTGGSVSTLTIQRTQQEDSAVYLCASSLGAVNEKLFFGSGTQLSVL.

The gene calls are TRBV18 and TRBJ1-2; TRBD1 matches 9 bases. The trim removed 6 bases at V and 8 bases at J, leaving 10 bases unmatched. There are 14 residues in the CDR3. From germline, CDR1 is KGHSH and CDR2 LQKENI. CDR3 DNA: TGTGCCAGCTCTCCAGGACAGGGGTGGAGCGGCTACACCTTC. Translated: CASSPGQGWSGYTF.

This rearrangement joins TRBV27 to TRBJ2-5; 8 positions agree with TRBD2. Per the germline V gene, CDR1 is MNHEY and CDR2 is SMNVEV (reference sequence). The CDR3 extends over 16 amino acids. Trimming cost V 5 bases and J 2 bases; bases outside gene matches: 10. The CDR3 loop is CASSPDSGVLQETQYF. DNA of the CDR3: TGTGCCAGCAGTCCCGATAGCGGGGTATTACAAGAGACCCAGTACTTC.

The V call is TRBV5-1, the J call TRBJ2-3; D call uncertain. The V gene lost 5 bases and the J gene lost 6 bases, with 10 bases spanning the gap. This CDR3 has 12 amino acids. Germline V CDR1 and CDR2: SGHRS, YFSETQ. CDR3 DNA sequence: TGCGCCAGCAGGGAGAATTTGGATACGCAGTATTTT. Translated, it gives CASRENLDTQYF.

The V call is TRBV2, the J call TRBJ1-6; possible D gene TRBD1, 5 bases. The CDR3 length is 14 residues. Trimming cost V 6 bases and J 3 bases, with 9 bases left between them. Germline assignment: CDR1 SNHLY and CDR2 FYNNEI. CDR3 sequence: CASRQGSYNSPLHF. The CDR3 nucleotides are TGTGCCAGCAGGCAGGGAAGCTATAATTCACCCCTCCACTTT. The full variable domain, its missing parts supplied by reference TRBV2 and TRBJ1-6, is EPEVTQTPSHQVTQMGQEVILRCVPISNHLYFYWYRQILGQKVEFLVSFYNNEISEKSEIFDDQFSVERPDGSNFTLKIRSTKLEDSAMYFCASRQGSYNSPLHFGNGTRLTVT.

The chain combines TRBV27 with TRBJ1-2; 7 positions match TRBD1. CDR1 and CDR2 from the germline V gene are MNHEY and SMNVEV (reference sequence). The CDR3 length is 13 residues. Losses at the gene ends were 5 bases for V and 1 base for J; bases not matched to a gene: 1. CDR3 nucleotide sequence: TGTGCCAGCAGTAGGGGGCGTAACTATGGCTACACCTTC. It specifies CASSRGRNYGYTF.

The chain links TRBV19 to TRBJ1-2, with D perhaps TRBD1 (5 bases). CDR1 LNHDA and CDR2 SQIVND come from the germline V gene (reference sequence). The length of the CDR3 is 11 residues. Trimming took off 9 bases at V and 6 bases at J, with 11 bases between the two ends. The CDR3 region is CARREGHGYTF. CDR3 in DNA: TGTGCCAGAAGGGAGGGGCATGGCTACACCTTC.

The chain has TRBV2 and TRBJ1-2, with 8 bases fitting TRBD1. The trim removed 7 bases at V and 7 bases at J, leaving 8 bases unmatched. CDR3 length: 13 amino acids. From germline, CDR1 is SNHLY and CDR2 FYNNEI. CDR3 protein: CASTTQGASGYTF. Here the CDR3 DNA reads TGTGCCAGCACCACGCAGGGGGCATCTGGCTACACCTTC.

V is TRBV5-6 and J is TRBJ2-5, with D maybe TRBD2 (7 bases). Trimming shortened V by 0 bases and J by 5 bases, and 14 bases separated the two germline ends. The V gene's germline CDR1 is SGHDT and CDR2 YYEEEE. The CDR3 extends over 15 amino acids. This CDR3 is CASSLAGGGAETQYF. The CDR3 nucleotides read TGTGCCAGCAGCTTGGCTGGGGGGGGCGCGGAGACCCAGTACTTC.

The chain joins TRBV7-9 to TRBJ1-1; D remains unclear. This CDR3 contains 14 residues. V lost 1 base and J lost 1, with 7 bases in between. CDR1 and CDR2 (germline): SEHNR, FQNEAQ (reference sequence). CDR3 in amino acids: CASSLEAGNTEAFF. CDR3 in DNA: TGTGCCAGCAGCTTAGAAGCAGGGAACACTGAAGCTTTCTTT. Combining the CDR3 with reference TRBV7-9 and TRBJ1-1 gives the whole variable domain DTGVSQNPRHKITKRGQNVTFRCDPISEHNRLYWYRQTLGQGPEFLTYFQNEAQLEKSRLLSDRFSAERPKGSFSTLEIQRTEQGDSAMYLCASSLEAGNTEAFFGQGTRLTVV.

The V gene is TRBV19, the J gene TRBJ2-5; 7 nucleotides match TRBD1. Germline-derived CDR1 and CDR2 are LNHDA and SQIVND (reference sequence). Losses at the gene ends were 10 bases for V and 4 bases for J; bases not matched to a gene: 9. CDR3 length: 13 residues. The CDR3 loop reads CATSRNRGETQYF. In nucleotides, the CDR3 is TGTGCCACCTCTAGAAACAGGGGAGAGACCCAGTACTTC.

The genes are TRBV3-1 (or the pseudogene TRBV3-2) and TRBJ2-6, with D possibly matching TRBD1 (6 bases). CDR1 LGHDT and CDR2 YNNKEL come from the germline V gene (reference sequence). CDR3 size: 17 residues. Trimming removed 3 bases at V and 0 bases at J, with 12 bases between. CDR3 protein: CASSHDRLNSGANVLTF. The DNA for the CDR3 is TGTGCCAGCAGCCACGACAGGTTAAACTCTGGGGCCAACGTCCTGACTTTC.